The sequence of this TCR beta chain was determined in a study of OX40 agonist ivuxolimab in advanced cancers. The wider study: Patients treated during dose escalation were battling hepatocellular carcinoma, melanoma, renal cell or head and neck cancer. One hepatocellular carcinoma and a couple of cutaneous melanoma patients partially responded.

Excluded were patients having autoimmune disease history or systemic immunosuppression. Generated by immunoSEQ multiplex PCR, the TCRdb table keeps only in-frame clones and is missing some. Here the sample spans fewer than 35,000 clones, about 73% being singletons. Details on this clone: The antigen is undetermined.

Broader study findings: Expanded clones tended on average to be more numerous among CD8+ T cells than CD4+.

The V gene's germline CDR1 is SGHVS and CDR2 FQNEAQ. CDR3 length: 15 amino acids. The ends lost 5 bases at V and 2 bases at J; junction bases unmatched: 7. The V gene is TRBV7-8, the J gene TRBJ2-7; 9 nucleotides match TRBD1. The receptor was derived from an adult with an advanced solid tumor such as melanoma, head and neck, liver or kidney cancer. The sample in question was CD4+ or CD8+ T cells sorted from blood, obtained in a trial of the OX40 agonist ivuxolimab. CDR3 nucleotide sequence: TGTGCCAGCAGCCGCGCCAGACAGGGGGCCTACGAGCAGTACTTC. Translating it yields CASSRARQGAYEQYF.